The text below deals with one T cell receptor (beta chain). This clone was observed once. Its binding antigen is unknown. Per-base qualities were not stored, and no clone one base away is much larger. This sample stems from a study of Tregs in tolerant kidney transplant recipients (dated by TCRdb to between 2018 and 2020). Broadly, across the study: The study applied TCRbeta sequencing to find donor-specific regulatory T cells before combined kidney and bone marrow transplantation and then followed those same cells after transplant. Broad study findings and their caveats: Because the study included only a small number of patients, the results must be confirmed in larger populations and under other immunosuppression protocols. Biological reproducibility was not directly addressed, though technical replication error appeared minimal. Donor-specific Treg expansion was found to exceed global Treg expansion in tolerant patients, suggesting antigen-driven rather than nonspecific expansion. Expanding Tregs with activated donor B cells appeared to identify the most biologically relevant and donor-specific TCRbeta repertoire. PCR primers changed over time for some patients, so nucleotide-level comparison across those patients' samples was not possible.

Genomic DNA was extracted from sorted cells with the QIAGEN DNeasy Blood and Tissue Kit for TCRbeta CDR3 sequencing. High-throughput TCRbeta CDR3 sequencing was carried out commercially through immunoSEQ, with PCR amplification with bias correction and internal controls included. In the authors' own workflow: Unique productive TCRbeta sequences were defined by CDR3 nucleotide sequence where primers matched, and otherwise by CDR3 amino acid sequence together with Vbeta and Jbeta genes. To correct for sorting error, sequences found in more than one sorted population at a frequency ratio of 2:1 or less were discarded, and the remaining shared sequences were assigned to the population with the higher frequency. A sequence was defined as donor-reactive if the sequence was expanded at least 5-fold in CFSE-low cells compared with unstimulated cells and had a frequency of at least 0.01% in CFSE-low cells. Jensen-Shannon divergence, calculated on the top 100 TCRbeta sequences ranked by frequency, was used to quantify repertoire divergence. For samples with multiple sequencing runs, sorting error was corrected separately for each run before the runs were pooled. TCRdb took over this immuneACCESS table, retaining in-frame rearrangements with V and J assigned. Such tables are incomplete; in checked studies, under half of the missing clones stem from an unresolved V gene, and the remainder is unexplained. For V, J and clone size, that table is used; D and trimming come from the DNA. This sample has about 90,000 clones in its table, and approximately 94% of those were observed once. The ten largest clones add up to about 1.5% of the sample.

Related donors were used in the transplants with nonmyeloablative bone marrow transplantation, and mixed chimerism was transient in the human trials. Thawed PBMCs were FACS-sorted into unstimulated Tregs (CD4+CD25+CD127-), CD4+ non-Tregs (CD4+CD25-), CD4 cells and CD8 cells. The patients were several recipients of combined kidney and bone marrow transplants from the ITN036ST trial, and samples were available only for these trial subjects. Healthy control blood was processed by Ficoll density gradient to PBMCs and cryopreserved; patient PBMCs were collected before and after transplant. V ends up 2 bases short and J 3 bases short, with an unmatched junction base count of 4. CDR1 and CDR2, per the germline V gene, are SGHTA and FQGNSA. CDR3 length: 15 amino acids, cysteine to phenylalanine. CDR3 DNA is the only sequence kept; it has 45 bases, read in frame from the first base.

The material was CD4+ T cells from blood (PBMCs), obtained 12 months after the transplant. The receptor was derived from a human patient who received a combined kidney and bone marrow transplant. Following transplantation, part of the T cell population may be supplied by the graft donor rather than the patient. Recombination joined TRBV7-2 with TRBJ2-3, with 8 central nucleotides matching TRBD2. The CDR3 reads CASSLRGGRTDTQYF. The nucleotide sequence is TGTGCCAGCAGCTTACGAGGCGGGAGGACAGATACGCAGTATTTT.